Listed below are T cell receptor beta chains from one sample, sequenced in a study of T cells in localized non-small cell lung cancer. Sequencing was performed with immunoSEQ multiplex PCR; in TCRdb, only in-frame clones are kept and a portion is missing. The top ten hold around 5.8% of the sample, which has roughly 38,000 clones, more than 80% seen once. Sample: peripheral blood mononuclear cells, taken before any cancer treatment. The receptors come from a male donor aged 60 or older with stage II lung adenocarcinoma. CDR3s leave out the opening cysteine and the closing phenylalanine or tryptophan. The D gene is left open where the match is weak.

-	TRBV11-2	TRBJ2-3	ASSLVTGTDTQY
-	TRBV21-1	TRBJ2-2	ASSIRQGNTGELF
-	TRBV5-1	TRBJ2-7	ASSLGGEVYEQY
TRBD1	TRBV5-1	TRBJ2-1	ASTSVPRGQGKFEQF
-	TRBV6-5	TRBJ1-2	ASSRQGRGDGYT
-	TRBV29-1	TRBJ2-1	SVDGGGTVSSYNEQF
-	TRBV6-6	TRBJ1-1	ASSYSRTTSEAF
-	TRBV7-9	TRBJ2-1	ASSFDNNEQF
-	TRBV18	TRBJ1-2	ASSPSRDGYGYT
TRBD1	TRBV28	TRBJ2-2	ASSPGQAKSGELF
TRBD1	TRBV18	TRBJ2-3	ASSPRPQGADTQY
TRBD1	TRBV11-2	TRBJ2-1	ASSLTGGVGNEQF
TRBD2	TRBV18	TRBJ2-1	ASSLAGDEQF
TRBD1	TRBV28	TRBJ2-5	ASSRQGQGWETQY
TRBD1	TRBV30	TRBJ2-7	AWRDTRGRYEQY
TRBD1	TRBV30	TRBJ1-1	AWRGGSNGGEAF
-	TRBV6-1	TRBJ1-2	ASSPGEGHSYGYT
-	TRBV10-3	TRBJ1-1	ATWAGWNTEAF
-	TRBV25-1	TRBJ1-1	ASSPRGGNTEAF
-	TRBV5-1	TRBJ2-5	ASSLNPGEETQY
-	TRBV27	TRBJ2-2	ASSSYRAGELF
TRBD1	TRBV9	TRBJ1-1	ASRGQGISEAF
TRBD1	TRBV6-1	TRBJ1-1	ASSSFGQGGTEAF
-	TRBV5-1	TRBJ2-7	ASSLTNYEQY
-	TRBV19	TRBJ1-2	ASSIQQAYGYT
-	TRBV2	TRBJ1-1	ASRTTGTPEAF
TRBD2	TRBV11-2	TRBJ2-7	ASSFQLAGGGEQY
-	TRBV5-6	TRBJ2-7	ASSLGALRKQY
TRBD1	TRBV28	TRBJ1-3	AISRGGPISGNTIY
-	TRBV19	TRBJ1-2	ASRLSGEGLHGYT
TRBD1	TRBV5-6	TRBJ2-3	ASSLRTGQSTDTQY
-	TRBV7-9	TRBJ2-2	ASSSGQGVTGELF
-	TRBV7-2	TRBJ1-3	ASSTRTFRSGNTIY
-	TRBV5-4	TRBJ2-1	ASSSGLSRDEQF
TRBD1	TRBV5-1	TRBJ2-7	ASSYAGTGYEQY
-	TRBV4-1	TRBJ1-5	ASSPGLDLSYQPQH
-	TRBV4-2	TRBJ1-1	ASSQPGLTFPEAF
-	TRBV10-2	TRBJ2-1	ASSENRLYNEQF
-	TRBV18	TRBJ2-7	ASSPPVPGGLTVSEQY
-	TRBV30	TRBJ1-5	AWSGDWAGGQPQH
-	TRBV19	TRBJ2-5	ASSPLPQETQY
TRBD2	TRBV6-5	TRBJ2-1	ASSSRGLAGAGEQF
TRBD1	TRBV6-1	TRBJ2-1	ATRTGASSYNEQF
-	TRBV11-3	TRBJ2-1	AITLAGSSYNEQF
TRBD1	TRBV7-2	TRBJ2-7	ASSLTYRTGDYEQY
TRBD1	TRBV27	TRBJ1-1	ASRKQGAEGEAF
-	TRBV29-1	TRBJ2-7	SIRTAYEQY
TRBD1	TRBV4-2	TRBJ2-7	ASSLPGQGPREQY
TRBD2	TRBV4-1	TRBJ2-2	ASSHLAGGSGELF
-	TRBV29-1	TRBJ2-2	SVEKGSAGELF
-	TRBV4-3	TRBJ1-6	ASSQSKGSGSPLH
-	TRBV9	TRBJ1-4	ASSVGAGAETNEKLF
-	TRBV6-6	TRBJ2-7	ASRGDSSYEQY
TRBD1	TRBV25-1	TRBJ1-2	ASSGGTGGGYT
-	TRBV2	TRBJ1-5	ASSGIQGSEPQH
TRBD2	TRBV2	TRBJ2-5	ASSETSEQETQY
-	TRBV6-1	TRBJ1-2	ASLGQKGNYGYT